This TCR beta chain emerged from a study of cytomegalovirus exposure and HLA in healthy donors. Study-level information: The early release's HLA-typed donors yielded approximately 82 million unique TCRs. About 79% of 398 genotyped donors fell in the Caucasian-associated ancestry cluster. Points from the study as a whole: When a later analysis compared HLA-associated TCR beta chains with equally common others, the HLA-associated chains turned out to be more clonally expanded and to have lower generation probabilities.

V was clipped by 4 bases and J by 7 bases; unmatched bases: 14. Germline CDR1 reads LGHNA; CDR2 reads YNFKEQ. CDR3 length equals 16 residues. In the PCR, 60 Vbeta and 13 Jbeta primers were used. Using immunoSEQ multiplex PCR, the repertoire was profiled, and TCRdb retains in-frame clones only, with some absent. The top ten clones hold about 3.7% of a sample with 100,000 to 150,000 clones, 80% to 90% of them seen once. As concerns this clone: Its target is not known.

Sequenced: PBMCs. The receptor comes from a woman in her 40s in good health and CMV-seropositive. The chain recombines TRBV4-2 with TRBJ2-7; 9 bases agree with TRBD2. CDR3 nucleotide sequence: TGTGCCAGCAGCCCCGTGGCGGGAGGGCCCTCGGGGGAGCAGTACTTC. It is translated as CASSPVAGGPSGEQYF.